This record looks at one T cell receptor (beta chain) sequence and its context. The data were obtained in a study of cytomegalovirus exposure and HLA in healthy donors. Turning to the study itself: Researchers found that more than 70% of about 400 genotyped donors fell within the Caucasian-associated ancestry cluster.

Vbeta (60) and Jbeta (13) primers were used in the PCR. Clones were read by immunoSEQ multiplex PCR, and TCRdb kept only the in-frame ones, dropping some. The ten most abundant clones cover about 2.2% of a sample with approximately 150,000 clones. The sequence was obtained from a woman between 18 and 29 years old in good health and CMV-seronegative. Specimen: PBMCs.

The CDR3: CASSLNNLNTGELFF. The CDR3 coding sequence is TGCGCCAGCAGCTTGAACAACCTGAACACCGGGGAGCTGTTTTTT. This rearrangement joins TRBV5-1 to TRBJ2-2, with D unclear. Germline V gene sequence: CDR1 SGHRS, CDR2 YFSETQ. Trimming stripped 1 base from V and 1 base from J, with 8 bases between. The CDR3 totals 15 residues.